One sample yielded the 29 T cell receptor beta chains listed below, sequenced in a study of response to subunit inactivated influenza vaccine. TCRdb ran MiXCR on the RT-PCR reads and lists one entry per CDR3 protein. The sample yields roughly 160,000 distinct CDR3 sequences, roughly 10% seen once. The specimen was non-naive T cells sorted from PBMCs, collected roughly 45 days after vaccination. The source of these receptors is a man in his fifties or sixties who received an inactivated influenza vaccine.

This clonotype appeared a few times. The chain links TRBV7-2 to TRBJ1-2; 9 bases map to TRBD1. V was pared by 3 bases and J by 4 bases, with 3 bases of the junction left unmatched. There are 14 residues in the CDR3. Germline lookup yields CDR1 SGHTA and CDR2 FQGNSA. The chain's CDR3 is CASSLDRGPYGYTF. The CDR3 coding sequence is TGTGCCAGCAGCTTGGACAGGGGACCCTATGGCTACACCTTC.

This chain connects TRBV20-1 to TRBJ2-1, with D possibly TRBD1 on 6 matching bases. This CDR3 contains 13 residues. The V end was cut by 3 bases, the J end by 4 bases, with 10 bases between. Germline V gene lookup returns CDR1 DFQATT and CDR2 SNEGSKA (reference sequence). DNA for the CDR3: TGCAGTGCTAGGACAGGACAGTACAATGAGCAGTTCTTC. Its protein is CSARTGQYNEQFF.

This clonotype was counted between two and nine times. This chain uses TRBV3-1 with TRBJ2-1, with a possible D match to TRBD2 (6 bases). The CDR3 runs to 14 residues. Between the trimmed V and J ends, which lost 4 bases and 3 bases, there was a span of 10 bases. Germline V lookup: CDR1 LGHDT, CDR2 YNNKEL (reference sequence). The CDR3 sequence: CASSRGENYNEQFF. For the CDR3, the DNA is TGTGCCAGCAGCCGCGGGGAGAACTACAATGAGCAGTTCTTC.

CDR3 sequence reads: CASSGAGETQYF. The CDR3 DNA sequence: TGTGCCAGCTCGGGGGCCGGAGAGACCCAGTACTTC. This rearrangement joins TRBV28 to TRBJ2-5, with D possibly being TRBD1 or TRBD2 (6 bases each). V was cut by 8 bases and J by 4 bases, with 11 bases left in between. This CDR3 is 12 amino acids long. CDR1 and CDR2 from the germline V gene are MDHEN and SYDVKM.

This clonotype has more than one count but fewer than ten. DNA for the CDR3: TGTGCCAGCTCACCGGGGACTAGCGGGTATTTCACTGAGCAGTTCTTC. It translates to CASSPGTSGYFTEQFF. This chain links TRBV18 with TRBJ2-1; 12 nucleotides line up with TRBD2. Germline CDR1 KGHSH, CDR2 LQKENI. The V and J ends lost 3 bases and 9 bases, in that order; junction bases with no gene match: 9. The CDR3 length is 16 residues.

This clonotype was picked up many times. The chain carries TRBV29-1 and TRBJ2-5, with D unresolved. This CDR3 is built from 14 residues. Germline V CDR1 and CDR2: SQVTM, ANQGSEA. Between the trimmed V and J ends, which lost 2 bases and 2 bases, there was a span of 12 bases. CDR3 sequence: CSVETRTSQETQYF. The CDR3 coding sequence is TGCAGCGTTGAAACGAGAACTTCTCAAGAGACCCAGTACTTC.

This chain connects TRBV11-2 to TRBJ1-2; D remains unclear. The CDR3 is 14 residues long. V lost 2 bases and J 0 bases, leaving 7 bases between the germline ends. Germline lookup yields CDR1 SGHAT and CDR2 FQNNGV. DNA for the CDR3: TGTGCCAGCAGCTTAAGGACGGCTAACTATGGCTACACCTTC. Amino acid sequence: CASSLRTANYGYTF.

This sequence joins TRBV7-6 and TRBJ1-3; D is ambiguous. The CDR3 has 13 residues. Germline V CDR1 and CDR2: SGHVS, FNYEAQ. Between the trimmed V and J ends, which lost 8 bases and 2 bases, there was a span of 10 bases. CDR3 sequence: CASGKGTGNTIYF. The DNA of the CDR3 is TGTGCCAGCGGAAAAGGGACTGGAAACACCATATATTTT. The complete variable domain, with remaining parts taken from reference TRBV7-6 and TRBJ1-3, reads GAGVSQSPRYKVTKRGQDVALRCDPISGHVSLYWYRQALGQGPEFLTYFNYEAQQDKSGLPNDRFSAERPEGSISTLTIQRTEQRDSAMYRCASGKGTGNTIYFGEGSWLTVV.

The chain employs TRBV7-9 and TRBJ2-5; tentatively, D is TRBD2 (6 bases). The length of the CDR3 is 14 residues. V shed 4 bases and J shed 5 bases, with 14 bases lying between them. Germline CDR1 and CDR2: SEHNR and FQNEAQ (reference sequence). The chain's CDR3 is CASSSLAPGETQYF. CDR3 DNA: TGTGCCAGCAGCTCTCTAGCGCCAGGGGAGACCCAGTACTTC.

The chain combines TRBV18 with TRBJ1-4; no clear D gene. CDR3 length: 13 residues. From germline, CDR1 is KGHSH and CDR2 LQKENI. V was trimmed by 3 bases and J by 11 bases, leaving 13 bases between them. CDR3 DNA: TGTGCCAGCTCACCGGGGTTGGACGGTAAACTGTTTTTT. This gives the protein CASSPGLDGKLFF.

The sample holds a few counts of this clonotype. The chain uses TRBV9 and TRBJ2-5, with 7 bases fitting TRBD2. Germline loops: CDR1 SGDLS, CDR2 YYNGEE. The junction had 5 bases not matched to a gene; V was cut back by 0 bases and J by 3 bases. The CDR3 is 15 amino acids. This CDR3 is CASSVGLREKETQYF. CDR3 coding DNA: TGTGCCAGCAGCGTAGGACTGCGGGAGAAAGAGACCCAGTACTTC.

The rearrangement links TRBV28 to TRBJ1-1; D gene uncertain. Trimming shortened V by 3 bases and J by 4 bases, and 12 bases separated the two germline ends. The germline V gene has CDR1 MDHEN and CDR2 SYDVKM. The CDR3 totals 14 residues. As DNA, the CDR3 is TGTGCCAGCAGTTTTGGGTCATGGAGCACTGAAGCTTTCTTT. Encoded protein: CASSFGSWSTEAFF.

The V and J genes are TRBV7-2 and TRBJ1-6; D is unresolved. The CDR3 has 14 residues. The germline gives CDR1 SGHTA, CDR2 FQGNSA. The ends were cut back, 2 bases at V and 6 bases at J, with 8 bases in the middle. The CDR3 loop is CASSLRELNSPLHF. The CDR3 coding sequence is TGTGCCAGCAGCTTAAGGGAACTTAATTCACCCCTCCACTTT.

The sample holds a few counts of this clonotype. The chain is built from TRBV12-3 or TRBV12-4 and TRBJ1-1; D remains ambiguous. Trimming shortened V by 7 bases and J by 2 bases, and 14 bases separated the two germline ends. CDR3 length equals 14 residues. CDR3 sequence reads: CASTLTGRNTEAFF. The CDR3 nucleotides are TGTGCCAGCACTCTAACGGGTCGTAACACTGAAGCTTTCTTT.

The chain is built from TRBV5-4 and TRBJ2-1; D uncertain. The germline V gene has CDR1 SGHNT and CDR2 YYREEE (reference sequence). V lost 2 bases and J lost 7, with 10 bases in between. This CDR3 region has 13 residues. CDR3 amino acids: CASSFGAENEQFF. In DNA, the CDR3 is TGTGCCAGCAGCTTCGGCGCAGAGAATGAGCAGTTCTTC.

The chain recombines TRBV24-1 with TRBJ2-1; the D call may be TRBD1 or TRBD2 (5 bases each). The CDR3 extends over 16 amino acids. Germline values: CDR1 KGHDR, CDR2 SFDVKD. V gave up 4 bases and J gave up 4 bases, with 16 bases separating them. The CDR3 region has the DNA TGTGCCACCAGTGACCCCGGGACCATTAGTTACAATGAGCAGTTCTTC. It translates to CATSDPGTISYNEQFF.

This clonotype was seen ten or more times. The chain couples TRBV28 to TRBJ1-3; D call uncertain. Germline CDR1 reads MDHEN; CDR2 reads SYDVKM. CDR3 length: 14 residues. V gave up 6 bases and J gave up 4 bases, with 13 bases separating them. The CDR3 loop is CASSSPVRGNTIYF. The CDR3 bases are TGTGCCAGCAGCTCCCCCGTAAGGGGAAACACCATATATTTT.

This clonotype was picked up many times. This CDR3 reads CASSFAYEQYF. The DNA of the CDR3 is TGTGCCAGCAGCTTCGCCTACGAGCAGTACTTC. The chain links TRBV7-9 to TRBJ2-7; D is undetermined. Trimming stripped 3 bases from V and 2 bases from J, with 2 bases between. CDR3 size: 11 residues. From germline, CDR1 is SEHNR and CDR2 FQNEAQ (reference sequence).

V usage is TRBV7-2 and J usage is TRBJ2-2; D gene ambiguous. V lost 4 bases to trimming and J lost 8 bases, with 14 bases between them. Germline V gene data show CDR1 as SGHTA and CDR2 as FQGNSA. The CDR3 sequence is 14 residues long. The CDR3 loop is CASSSHGGSGELFF. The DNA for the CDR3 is TGTGCCAGCAGCTCCCACGGTGGTTCTGGGGAGCTGTTTTTT. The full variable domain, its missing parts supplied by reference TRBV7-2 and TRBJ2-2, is GAGVSQSPSNKVTEKGKDVELRCDPISGHTALYWYRQSLGQGLEFLIYFQGNSAPDKSGLPSDRFSAERTGGSVSTLTIQRTQQEDSAVYLCASSSHGGSGELFFGEGSRLTVL.

CDR3 residues: CSAPPGSGRTDTQYF. The CDR3 nucleotides are TGCAGTGCCCCCCCGGGGAGCGGACGCACAGATACGCAGTATTTT. This sequence joins TRBV20-1 and TRBJ2-3; D perhaps matches TRBD2 (5 bases). The CDR3 covers 15 residues. Looked up from germline, CDR1 is DFQATT and CDR2 is SNEGSKA (reference sequence). V dropped 6 bases and J dropped 1 base, with 17 bases sitting between them.

In DNA, the CDR3 is TGTGCCAGCAGCTTGAGGGGGGGTGCCCAAGAGACCCAGTACTTC. Translating it yields CASSLRGGAQETQYF. The gene calls are TRBV7-9 and TRBJ2-5, with D possibly TRBD2 on 7 matching bases. The CDR3 contains 15 residues. The germline V and J ends were trimmed by 3 bases and 1 base, with 12 bases remaining between them. Per germline, CDR1 SEHNR and CDR2 FQNEAQ (reference sequence).

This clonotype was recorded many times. The CDR3 is CASSPGTGEETQYF. CDR3 DNA: TGTGCCAGCTCACCGGGGACAGGTGAAGAGACCCAGTACTTC. The rearrangement links TRBV18 to TRBJ2-5; 8 nucleotides match TRBD1. The V segment lost 3 bases and the J segment 3 bases; nucleotides outside the gene matches: 3. CDR1 and CDR2 (germline): KGHSH, LQKENI. There are 14 residues in the CDR3.

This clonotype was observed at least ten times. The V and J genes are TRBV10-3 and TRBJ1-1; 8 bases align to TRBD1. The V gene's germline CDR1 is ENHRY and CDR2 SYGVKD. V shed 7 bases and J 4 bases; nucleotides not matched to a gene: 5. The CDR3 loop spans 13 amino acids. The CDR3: CAITGQGRTEAFF. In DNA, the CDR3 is TGTGCCATCACCGGACAGGGACGCACTGAAGCTTTCTTT.

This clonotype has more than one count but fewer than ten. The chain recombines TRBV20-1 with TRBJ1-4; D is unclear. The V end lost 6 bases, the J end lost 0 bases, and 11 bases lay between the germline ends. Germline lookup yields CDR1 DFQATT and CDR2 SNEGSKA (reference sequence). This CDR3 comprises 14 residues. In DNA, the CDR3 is TGCAGTGCCCTGGGCGGCACAACTAATGAAAAACTGTTTTTT. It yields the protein CSALGGTTNEKLFF.

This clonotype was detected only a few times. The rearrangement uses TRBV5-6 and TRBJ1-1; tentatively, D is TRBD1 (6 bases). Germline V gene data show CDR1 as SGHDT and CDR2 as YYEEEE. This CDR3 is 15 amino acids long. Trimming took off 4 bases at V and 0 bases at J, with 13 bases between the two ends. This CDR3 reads CASSAKGGMNTEAFF. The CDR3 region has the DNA TGTGCCAGCAGCGCTAAGGGGGGCATGAACACTGAAGCTTTCTTT.

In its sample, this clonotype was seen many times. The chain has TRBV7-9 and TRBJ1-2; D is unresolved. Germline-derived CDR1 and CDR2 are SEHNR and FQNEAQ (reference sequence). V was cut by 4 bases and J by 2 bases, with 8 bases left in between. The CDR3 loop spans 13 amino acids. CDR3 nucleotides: TGTGCCAGCAGCTCCTCAGAAAACTATGGCTACACCTTC. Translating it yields CASSSSENYGYTF.

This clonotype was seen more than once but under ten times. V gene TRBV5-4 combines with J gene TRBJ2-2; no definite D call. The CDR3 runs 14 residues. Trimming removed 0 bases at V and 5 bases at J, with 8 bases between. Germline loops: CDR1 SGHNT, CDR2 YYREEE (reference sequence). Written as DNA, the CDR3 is TGTGCCAGCAGCTTGGAGCTTGGGACCGGGGAGCTGTTTTTT. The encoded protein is CASSLELGTGELFF.

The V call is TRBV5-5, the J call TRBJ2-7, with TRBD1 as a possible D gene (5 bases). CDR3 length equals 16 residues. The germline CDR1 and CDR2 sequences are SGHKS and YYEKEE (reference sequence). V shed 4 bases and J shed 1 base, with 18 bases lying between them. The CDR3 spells CASSPYTGHSSYEQYF. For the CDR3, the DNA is TGTGCCAGCAGCCCCTATACAGGTCACTCATCCTACGAGCAGTACTTC.

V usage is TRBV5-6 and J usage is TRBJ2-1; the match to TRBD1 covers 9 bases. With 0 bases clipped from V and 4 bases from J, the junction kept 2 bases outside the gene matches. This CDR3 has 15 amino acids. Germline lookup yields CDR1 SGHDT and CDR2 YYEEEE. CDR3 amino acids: CASSLEGQGYNEQFF. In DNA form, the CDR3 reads TGTGCCAGCAGCTTGGAGGGACAGGGTTACAATGAGCAGTTCTTC.